The entry that follows covers one T cell receptor beta chain sequence. A single count supports this clonotype. It has no known antigen specificity. A read error is possible here, since a much larger clone lies one base away. This entry is derived from a study of blood T cells in healthy people across ages (dated by TCRdb to 2015 to 2017). For context, the study as a whole: Template switching captured roughly one uniquely barcoded TCR beta cDNA molecule per two T cells in model experiments. Two additional independent replicas of 1 million unique cDNA reads from the same blood draw were analyzed for two donors (one aged 18 to 30 and one aged 80 or older). Donors were grouped into four age groups: young (average about 15 years), middle-aged (under 40), aged (about 60) and long-lived (around 80). To track age-related changes in TCR beta repertoire diversity, the study relied on deep sequencing normalized with unique cDNA molecular identifiers. Points the paper makes about the study in general: Because donor CMV infection status was unknown, age-related changes in expanded clonotypes were potentially confounded. As age increased, observed TCR beta diversity per million T cells dropped in a roughly linear way, and a significant reduction was already evident by age 40. Estimates of total diversity based on one million sequenced T cells were considered lower bounds and underestimates. Conclusive comparison of naive and antigen-experienced compartments was prevented by the profiling of bulk unsorted PBMCs. Compared with the aged group, the long-lived group had more naive CD4+ T cells, fewer expanded clones and increased TCR diversity, suggesting age selection. There was a strong correlation between observed TCR beta diversity and the percentage of naive T cells measured by flow cytometry.

Systemically healthy Caucasian individuals from Russia, around 39 in total and aged roughly 6 to 90 years, were included as donors. Around 9.7 milliliters of peripheral blood were collected from each donor into EDTA-treated Vacutainer tubes. Ficoll-Paque density-gradient centrifugation was used to isolate PBMCs, with at least 7 million per sample. Trizol reagent was used to extract total RNA from the PBMCs, yielding at least 5.5 micrograms per sample. For every donor, an aliquot of PBMCs went through flow cytometry to measure the percentages of naive CD45RAhigh/CD27high T cells. Library preparation used 5' RACE. Instrument used: Illumina HiSeq 2500. The second PCR ran for roughly 7 to 12 cycles and used a J-beta primer mix along with a sample-barcoded 5' primer. A template-switch 5' adaptor carrying 12 random nucleotides introduced a unique molecular identifier onto each TCR beta cDNA molecule. Each sample yielded at least 3 million CDR3-containing paired-end reads. First-strand cDNA was synthesized from all RNA with the Mint cDNA synthesis kit, primed by a TRBC-specific oligonucleotide. Following uracil-DNA glycosylase treatment, a first 18-cycle PCR with universal primers M1SS and BC2_uni_R was performed on all cDNA. Per the source publication's procedure: Each sample was normalized by randomly selecting 1 million high-quality reads, each carrying a distinct molecular identifier. Instead of being binned into consensus sequences, reads with shared molecular identifiers were discarded. MiTCR, with a Q25 quality threshold and the strictest error-elimination algorithm, was used for CDR3 identification, clonotype clustering and error correction. A nonparametric unseen species model using Euler transformation provided a lower-bound estimate of total TCR beta diversity. TCRdb reanalyzed the raw reads on its own, using fastp at Q25 for trimming and MiXCR for clone calling, and kept in-frame beta chains. All rows with the same CDR3 protein become a single entry with the most common DNA and genes. None of the V and J calls come from the authors' own analysis; TCRdb made them. The sample has 800,000 to 950,000 distinct CDR3 sequences on record, 25% to 35% of them singletons. 10% of the sample is in the top ten clones.

According to the germline V gene (reference sequence), CDR1 reads SEHNR and CDR2 reads FQNEAQ. From cysteine to phenylalanine, the CDR3 is 14 amino acids long. Of the read, only the CDR3 DNA is kept; its 42 bases are in frame from base 1. V loses 3 bases at its end and J loses 6 bases; junction bases beyond the gene matches: 8. The data also belong to a second study, concerning T cells of mothers and their children. The second paper states: The donors were nine systemically healthy Caucasian individuals, made up of three mothers and their six children. cDNA synthesis used all of the extracted RNA, with approximately 1.4 ug of RNA in each 15 ul reaction. In the second PCR, sample barcodes and 2-4 random nucleotides were introduced via the M1S primer. Each mother yielded over 8.5 million TCR beta CDR3 reads and each child 2.5 million to 3 million reads. In both related and unrelated pairs, thymic selection shapes the output of TCR recombination in a similar way, with inherited differences having only a minor effect. Normalized repertoire overlap was always found to be slightly, but never significantly, higher in related mother-child pairs than in unrelated mother-child pairs. Persistent microchimeric T cell clones were not detected, at a sensitivity of roughly 100 clones per million clonotypes. In the study, deep NGS was used to compare the TCR beta repertoires of mothers and children, and features distinguishing related mother-child pairs from unrelated individuals were sought. Mothers averaged roughly 40 +/- 4 years of age and children averaged approximately 11 +/- 4 years. After adapter ligation was performed with NEBNext reagents, the libraries were sequenced on an Illumina HiSeq 2000 with 100+100 nt paired-end reads. To avoid cross-contamination, the mother libraries and the child libraries were prepared a month apart and sequenced in separate runs. For each donor, somewhere between roughly 500,000 and 2,100,000 distinct TCR beta clonotypes were identified. Naive TCR beta clonotypes were estimated from low-frequency clonotypes matched to each donor's FACS-determined naive share, without sorting.

The source is a woman in her 40s in good health. This chain joins TRBV7-9 to TRBJ2-7; a stretch of 7 junction bases matches TRBD1. Sequenced material: blood. The CDR3: CASSFWDRACEQYF. The DNA sequence follows: TGTGCCAGCAGCTTTTGGGACAGAGCCTGCGAGCAGTACTTC. Supplemented by the reference TRBV7-9 and TRBJ2-7 proteins around the CDR3, the complete variable domain is DTGVSQNPRHKITKRGQNVTFRCDPISEHNRLYWYRQTLGQGPEFLTYFQNEAQLEKSRLLSDRFSAERPKGSFSTLEIQRTEQGDSAMYLCASSFWDRACEQYFGPGTRLTVT.